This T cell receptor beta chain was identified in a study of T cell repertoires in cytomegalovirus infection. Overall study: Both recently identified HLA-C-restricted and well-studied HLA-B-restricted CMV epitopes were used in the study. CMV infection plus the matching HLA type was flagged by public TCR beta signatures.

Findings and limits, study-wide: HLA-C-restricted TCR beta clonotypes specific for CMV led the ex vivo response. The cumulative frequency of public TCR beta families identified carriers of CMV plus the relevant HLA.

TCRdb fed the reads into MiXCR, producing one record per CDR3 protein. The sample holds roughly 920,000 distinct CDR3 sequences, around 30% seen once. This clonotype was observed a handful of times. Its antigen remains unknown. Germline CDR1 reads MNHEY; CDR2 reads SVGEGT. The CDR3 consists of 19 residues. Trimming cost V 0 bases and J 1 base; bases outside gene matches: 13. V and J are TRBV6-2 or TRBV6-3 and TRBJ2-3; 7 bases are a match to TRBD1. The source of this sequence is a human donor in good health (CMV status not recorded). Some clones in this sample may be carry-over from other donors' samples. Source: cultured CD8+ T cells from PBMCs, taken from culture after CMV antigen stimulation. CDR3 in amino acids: CASSYSLLTGTVGTDTQYF. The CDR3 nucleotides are TGTGCCAGCAGTTACTCCCTACTTACCGGGACAGTGGGCACAGATACGCAGTATTTT.